Each of the 13 T cell receptor beta chains below was sequenced from the same sample in a study of T cell responses to AZD1222 COVID-19 vaccine. Using immunoSEQ multiplex PCR, the repertoire was profiled, and TCRdb retains in-frame clones only, with some absent. Here the sample spans about 120,000 clones, around 80% being singletons. The sample here was peripheral blood, taken 28 days after the second AZD1222 dose. Receptors originate from an adult who received the AZD1222 COVID-19 vaccine.

About this clone itself: This specimen includes other DNA sequences encoding the same CDR3. The V and J genes are TRBV25-1 and TRBJ2-7; tentatively, D is TRBD2 (6 bases). CDR1 and CDR2 from the germline V gene are MGHDK and SYGVNS. The CDR3 runs 12 residues. Trimming cost V 6 bases and J 0 bases, with 6 bases left between them. CDR3 DNA sequence: TGTGCCAGCAGGGGGGGCTCCTACGAGCAGTACTTC. It is translated as CASRGGSYEQYF.

The chain is built from TRBV10-2 and TRBJ1-5; D uncertain. This CDR3 region has 13 residues. Germline V CDR1 and CDR2: WSHSY, SAAADI. Between the trimmed V and J ends, which lost 2 bases and 6 bases, there was a span of 8 bases. In DNA, the CDR3 is TGCGCCAGCAGTGAGACCCGCGGTCAGCCCCAGCATTTT. Amino acid sequence: CASSETRGQPQHF.

J is TRBJ1-1 and V is TRBV29-1; D not resolved. The CDR3 spans 10 residues. Germline V gives CDR1 SQVTM, CDR2 ANQGSEA. V was cut by 4 bases and J by 4 bases, with 4 bases left in between. The CDR3 DNA follows: TGCAGCGTTGTAGTCACTGAAGCTTTCTTT. Translated, it gives CSVVVTEAFF.

This chain joins TRBV28 and TRBJ1-1; weak D call: TRBD1 (5 bases). The CDR3 covers 12 residues. Looked up from germline, CDR1 is MDHEN and CDR2 is SYDVKM. The germline V and J ends were trimmed by 5 bases and 7 bases, with 11 bases remaining between them. The chain's CDR3 is CASSHRGIEAFF. The DNA for the CDR3 is TGTGCCAGCAGTCACCGGGGGATTGAAGCTTTCTTT.

This chain uses TRBV6-5 with TRBJ1-5; D is undetermined. Trimming left V 8 bases short and J 5 bases short, with 16 bases between. Per the germline V gene, CDR1 is MNHEY and CDR2 is SVGAGI. The CDR3 runs 14 residues. CDR3 DNA: TGTGCCAGCGGGATAGAGTGGGGAGATCAGCCCCAGCATTTT. It translates to CASGIEWGDQPQHF.

The chain uses TRBV5-6 and TRBJ2-7; 7 positions match TRBD1. Germline CDR1 and CDR2: SGHDT and YYEEEE. The V segment lost 0 bases and the J segment 0 bases; nucleotides outside the gene matches: 9. CDR3 length equals 17 residues. In DNA form, the CDR3 reads TGTGCCAGCAGCTTGGCCCGGACAGGCCGGAGCTCCTACGAGCAGTACTTC. It yields the protein CASSLARTGRSSYEQYF.

The rearrangement links TRBV12-3 or TRBV12-4 to TRBJ1-5; 7 bases fit TRBD1. The CDR3 covers 13 residues. The junction had 2 bases not matched to a gene; V was cut back by 6 bases and J by 3 bases. CDR3 nucleotide sequence: TGTGCCAGCAGAGGACAGGACAATCAGCCCCAGCATTTT. This gives the protein CASRGQDNQPQHF.

The CDR3 region is CASSERSEQYF. The CDR3 region has the DNA TGTGCCAGCAGCGAAAGGAGCGAGCAGTACTTC. The chain recombines TRBV28 with TRBJ2-7; D not certain. This CDR3 region has 11 residues. V lost 6 bases to trimming and J lost 6 bases, with 9 bases between them. Germline V gives CDR1 MDHEN, CDR2 SYDVKM.

This chain uses TRBV7-2 with TRBJ1-2; 7 bases are a match to TRBD1. Germline V gene data show CDR1 as SGHTA and CDR2 as FQGNSA. This CDR3 has 15 residues. The ends lost 4 bases at V and 1 base at J; junction bases unmatched: 6. The CDR3 nucleotides are TGTGCCAGCAGCTGGAGACAGGGAGGTAACTATGGCTACACCTTC. Translating it yields CASSWRQGGNYGYTF.

This clone is a singleton in its sample. J is TRBJ2-1 and V is TRBV4-3; tentatively, D is TRBD2 (6 bases). The CDR3 has 16 residues. V lost 0 bases and J 3 bases, leaving 12 bases between the germline ends. CDR1 is LGHNA and CDR2 is YSLEER in the germline V gene. This CDR3 is CASSQEPSANYNEQFF. Here the CDR3 DNA reads TGCGCCAGCAGCCAAGAGCCTAGCGCCAACTACAATGAGCAGTTCTTC.

This chain joins TRBV30 and TRBJ1-2; unclear D gene. The CDR3 extends over 14 amino acids. V lost 1 base and J 3 bases, leaving 12 bases between the germline ends. CDR1 and CDR2 from the germline V gene are GTSNPN and SVGIG (reference sequence). CDR3 residues: CAWSANVGHYGYTF. Here the CDR3 DNA reads TGTGCCTGGAGTGCCAACGTGGGTCACTATGGCTACACCTTC.

The chain couples TRBV3-1 (or the pseudogene TRBV3-2) to TRBJ1-2; TRBD1 aligns across 8 bases. Germline CDR1 and CDR2: LGHDT and YNNKEL (reference sequence). J lost 8 bases, V lost 0 bases, and 5 bases had no gene match. The CDR3 covers 14 residues. CDR3 protein: CASSQDWTGRGYTF. The CDR3 nucleotides are TGTGCCAGCAGCCAAGATTGGACAGGGAGAGGCTACACCTTC.

The chain has TRBV28 and TRBJ1-4, with D possibly being TRBD1 (5 bases). CDR1 is MDHEN and CDR2 is SYDVKM in the germline V gene. CDR3 length: 12 residues. V was cut by 10 bases and J by 4 bases, with 10 bases left in between. The CDR3 sequence is CATLGDNEKLFF. As DNA, the CDR3 is TGTGCCACCTTGGGGGATAATGAAAAACTGTTTTTT.